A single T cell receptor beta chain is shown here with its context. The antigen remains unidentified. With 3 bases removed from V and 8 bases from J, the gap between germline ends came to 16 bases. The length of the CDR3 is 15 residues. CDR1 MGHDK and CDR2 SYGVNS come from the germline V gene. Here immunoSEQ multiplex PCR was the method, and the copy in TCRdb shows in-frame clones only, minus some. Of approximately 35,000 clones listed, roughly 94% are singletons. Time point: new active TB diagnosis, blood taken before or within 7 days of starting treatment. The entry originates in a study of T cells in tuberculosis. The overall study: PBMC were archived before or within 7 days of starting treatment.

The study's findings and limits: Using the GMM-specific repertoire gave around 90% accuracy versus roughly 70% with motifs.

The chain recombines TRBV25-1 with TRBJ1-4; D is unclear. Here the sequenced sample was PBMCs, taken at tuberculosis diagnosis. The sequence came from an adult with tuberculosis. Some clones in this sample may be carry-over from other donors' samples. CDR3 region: CASSDPGSLGEKLFF. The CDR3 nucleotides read TGTGCCAGCAGTGACCCGGGGAGTTTGGGGGAAAAACTGTTTTTT.